The 5 T cell receptor beta chains below were found in one sample sequenced in a study of CD8 T cells in ankylosing spondylitis (dated by TCRdb to between 2016 and 2019). The receptor library was made with 5' RACE. The listed sequencing device is Illumina HiSeq 2500. TCRdb reanalyzed the raw reads on its own, using fastp at Q25 for trimming and MiXCR for clone calling, and kept in-frame beta chains. Each entry is one CDR3 protein sequence, shown with its most common DNA and genes. Counted in this sample were nearly 250,000 distinct CDR3 sequences; roughly a third of them appeared once. 4% to 5.5% of the sample is held by the ten biggest clonotypes. Material for sequencing was blood, either unsorted or a sorted T cell fraction (not recorded which). Receptors were obtained from a male donor with ankylosing spondylitis or in good health (not recorded which).

J is TRBJ2-5 and V is TRBV15; TRBD2 matches 9 bases. CDR3 length equals 16 residues. V lost 4 bases to trimming and J lost 1 base; unmatched junction nucleotides: 7. Germline V CDR1 and CDR2: LNHNV, YYDKDF (reference sequence). CDR3 nucleotides: TGTGCCACCAGCAAATTAGCGGGGGACCCCCAAGAGACCCAGTACTTC. This translates into CATSKLAGDPQETQYF.

The table lists this clonotype with a few counts. The chain combines TRBV15 with TRBJ1-2, with 8 bases identical to TRBD1. CDR1 LNHNV and CDR2 YYDKDF come from the germline V gene (reference sequence). V gave up 0 bases and J gave up 7 bases; unmatched junction bases: 4. CDR3 length: 14 residues. The CDR3 DNA reads as TGTGCCACCAGCAGAGACCAGGGGGCGGGTGGCTACACCTTC. Translation gives CATSRDQGAGGYTF.

This clonotype was detected a few times. V and J are TRBV7-3 and TRBJ2-3; TRBD1 agrees at 8 bases. The CDR3 runs 14 residues. V lost 4 bases to trimming and J lost 3 bases; unmatched junction nucleotides: 3. Germline V lookup: CDR1 SGHTA, CDR2 FQGTGA. CDR3 coding DNA: TGTGCCAGCAGCTCGGGACAGGTGACAGATACGCAGTATTTT. Amino acid sequence: CASSSGQVTDTQYF.

The CDR3 here is CASSANRGAQYF. The CDR3 DNA reads as TGTGCCAGCAGCGCAAACAGGGGCGCGCAGTATTTT. The chain couples TRBV9 to TRBJ2-3; 7 bases map to TRBD1. The CDR3 runs 12 residues. The ends lost 3 bases at V and 10 bases at J; junction bases unmatched: 5. In germline, CDR1 is SGDLS, CDR2 YYNGEE.

This rearrangement joins TRBV5-5 to TRBJ2-1, with D perhaps TRBD2 (5 bases). The germline gives CDR1 SGHKS, CDR2 YYEKEE (reference sequence). The V gene lost 5 bases and the J gene lost 5 bases, with 17 bases spanning the gap. CDR3 length equals 15 residues. CDR3 residues: CASSPHGDGNNEQFF. CDR3 DNA: TGTGCCAGCAGTCCTCATGGCGACGGGAACAATGAGCAGTTCTTC. Variable domain in full (rest from reference TRBV5-5 and TRBJ2-1): DAGVTQSPTHLIKTRGQQVTLRCSPISGHKSVSWYQQVLGQGPQFIFQYYEKEERGRGNFPDRFSARQFPNYSSELNVNALLLGDSALYLCASSPHGDGNNEQFFGPGTRLTVL.